This T cell receptor (beta chain) was recovered during a study of early T cells in non-severe SARS-CoV-2 infection. Study in general: RNA in bulk from unsorted whole blood was sequenced, and chains were unpaired. General study results and limits: Reliance on VDJdb matching favored anti-spike CD8 responses; private and CD4 specificities were missed.

Individual cDNA molecules were tagged with unique molecular identifiers, the study reported. TCRdb called the 5' RACE reads again in MiXCR, with one record for every CDR3 protein. The sample contains roughly 100,000 distinct CDR3 sequences, less than 15% of which appear only once. For this clonotype: Antigen unknown.

Sequences were obtained from whole blood. The TCR sequence derives from an adult who was a healthcare worker with PCR-confirmed SARS-CoV-2 infection or an uninfected control (not recorded which).

The CDR3 nucleotides are TGTGCCAGCAGCCCCGCGGGGACAGGGTCGTCTGGGGCCAACGTCCTGACTTTC. This codes for CASSPAGTGSSGANVLTF. The rearrangement joins TRBV6-2 or TRBV6-3 to TRBJ2-6, with 9 bases fitting TRBD1. The CDR3 covers 18 residues. J was trimmed by 1 base and V by 6 bases; bases with no gene match: 10. The V gene's germline CDR1 is MNHEY and CDR2 SVGEGT.